These T cell receptor beta chains were read from a single sample in a study of blood T cells in healthy people across ages. MiXCR was run by TCRdb on the 5' RACE reads, yielding one entry per CDR3 protein. The sample holds 540,000 or so distinct CDR3 sequences; about 45% are singletons and the top ten take 20% to 25%. The sample consisted of blood. These receptor sequences come from an elderly man in good health. The CDR3 runs from the conserved cysteine through the conserved F or W. A D gene is named only where the DNA matches it firmly. Size is stated for part of the rows, as once, few or many counts, or as a class when the clone is expanded.

>TRBV4-1|-|TRBJ2-4|-
CASSQLPQGKNIQYF
TGCGCCAGCAGCCAGCTTCCACAGGGAAAAAACATTCAGTACTTC
>TRBV3-1|-|TRBJ2-7|few
CASSPQGGEQYF
TGTGCCAGCAGCCCACAGGGAGGGGAGCAGTACTTC
>TRBV28|TRBD2|TRBJ2-3|once
CASSLWTSGSEIDTQYF
TGTGCCAGCAGTTTATGGACTAGCGGGAGTGAAATAGATACGCAGTATTTT
>TRBV10-3|-|TRBJ2-1|-
CAISWAEQEQFF
TGTGCCATCAGTTGGGCGGAGCAGGAGCAGTTCTTC
>TRBV29-1|TRBD2|TRBJ2-1|-
CSVASGGNEQFF
TGCAGCGTTGCCAGCGGGGGGAATGAGCAGTTCTTC
>TRBV5-1|TRBD2|TRBJ2-7|few
CASSLGSGPTSYEQYF
TGCGCCAGCAGCTTGGGTAGCGGGCCGACCTCCTACGAGCAGTACTTC
>TRBV14|-|TRBJ2-7|-
CASSQGAKTSSYEQYF
TGTGCCAGCAGCCAAGGGGCAAAGACAAGCTCCTACGAGCAGTACTTC
>TRBV20-1|-|TRBJ2-5|-
CSASRRAQETQYF
TGCAGTGCTAGTCGCCGGGCCCAAGAGACCCAGTACTTC
>TRBV6-2/TRBV6-3|TRBD2|TRBJ2-5|-
CASSYAGGTRTETQYF
TGTGCCAGCAGTTACGCCGGGGGGACCAGGACGGAGACCCAGTACTTC
>TRBV15|-|TRBJ2-3|-
CATSTIREDTQYF
TGTGCCACCAGCACCATCCGTGAGGATACGCAGTATTTT
>TRBV18|-|TRBJ2-5|-
CASSPPVGGTQYF
TGTGCCAGCTCACCACCGGTGGGAGGGACCCAGTACTTC
>TRBV7-9|TRBD1|TRBJ2-7|few
CASSSSTGKSSYEQYF
TGTGCCAGCAGCTCCTCGACAGGGAAGAGCTCCTACGAGCAGTACTTC
>TRBV29-1|-|TRBJ2-7|-
CSVEDQAHGGIDEQYF
TGCAGCGTTGAAGATCAGGCGCATGGGGGGATCGACGAGCAGTACTTC
>TRBV11-1|-|TRBJ2-1|few
CASSFSRQQQFF
TGTGCCAGCAGCTTTTCTAGGCAACAGCAGTTCTTC
>TRBV20-1|-|TRBJ2-7|few
CSARLAVEQYF
TGCAGTGCTAGGTTAGCAGTCGAGCAGTACTTC
>TRBV20-1|-|TRBJ1-1|-
CSASLQDNTEAFF
TGCAGTGCTAGTTTGCAGGACAACACTGAAGCTTTCTTT
>TRBV11-2|-|TRBJ2-5|-
CASSLVSPSANAQYF
TGTGCCAGCAGCTTAGTTAGCCCGTCGGCCAACGCCCAGTACTTC
>TRBV6-5|-|TRBJ2-3|-
CASSGCREADTQYF
TGTGCCAGCAGTGGGTGCAGGGAGGCAGATACGCAGTATTTT
>TRBV29-1|-|TRBJ2-6|-
CSVEGGFPSGANVLTF
TGCAGCGTTGAGGGGGGCTTTCCGTCTGGGGCCAACGTCCTGACTTTC
>TRBV20-1|-|TRBJ2-5|-
CSAAKPGLETQYF
TGCAGTGCTGCGAAGCCCGGGTTAGAGACCCAGTACTTC
>TRBV5-5|-|TRBJ2-7|-
CASSLVAVTGYEQYF
TGTGCCAGCAGCTTGGTTGCCGTAACCGGCTACGAGCAGTACTTC
>TRBV4-3|-|TRBJ2-3|-
CASSQDALRGTDTQYF
TGCGCCAGCAGCCAAGACGCCCTCAGGGGCACAGATACGCAGTATTTT
>TRBV6-1|TRBD2|TRBJ2-7|many
CASSRRHTRVAGAREQYF
TGTGCCAGCAGCCGGAGGCATACTCGGGTAGCGGGAGCCAGGGAGCAGTACTTC
>TRBV5-1|-|TRBJ2-7|-
CASSLSSGGSYNEQYF
TGCGCCAGCAGCTTATCATCCGGGGGCTCCTACAATGAGCAGTACTTC
>TRBV12-5|TRBD2|TRBJ2-4|-
CASAPPAGGPGDIQYF
TGTGCTAGTGCCCCGCCAGCGGGAGGGCCGGGAGACATTCAGTACTTC
>TRBV7-3|-|TRBJ2-1|once
CASSLTYQETQFF
TGTGCCAGCAGCTTAACTTACCAAGAGACCCAGTTCTTC
>TRBV4-3|-|TRBJ1-6|-
CASSQDRQDWTPLHF
TGCGCCAGCAGCCAAGATCGGCAGGACTGGACACCCCTCCACTTT